What follows are 7 T cell receptor beta chains derived from one specimen sequenced in a study of cytomegalovirus exposure and HLA in healthy donors. The PCR employed 60 Vbeta primers together with 13 Jbeta primers. Assay used: immunoSEQ multiplex PCR; TCRdb lists only in-frame clones, some missing. The sample consists of 90,000 to 120,000 clones, roughly three quarters of them appearing once. Material for sequencing was PBMCs. Receptors originate from a man younger than 35 in good health and CMV-seronegative.

The rearrangement links TRBV18 to TRBJ1-5; 8 bases fit TRBD1. CDR1 and CDR2 (germline): KGHSH, LQKENI. The CDR3 has 14 residues. The V segment lost 6 bases and the J segment 7 bases; nucleotides outside the gene matches: 8. The DNA of the CDR3 is TGTGCCAGCTCTCGGACAGGGTTAGGACAGCCCCAGCATTTT. Its protein product is CASSRTGLGQPQHF.

The chain links TRBV5-1 to TRBJ2-2; TRBD1 is a possible D gene (5 bases). V lost 0 bases, J lost 0 bases, and 6 bases lay in between. Germline V gives CDR1 SGHRS, CDR2 YFSETQ. This CDR3 is built from 15 residues. CDR3 coding DNA: TGCGCCAGCAGCTTGGCGACAGCGAACACCGGGGAGCTGTTTTTT. Translation gives CASSLATANTGELFF.

About this clone: Germline and junction disagree at one end, which may indicate a read error. The chain joins TRBV6-5 to TRBJ1-2; D ambiguous. Germline lookup yields CDR1 MNHEY and CDR2 SVGAGI. This CDR3 has 15 residues. The CDR3 here is CASSPSTPANYGYPF. The CDR3 nucleotides read TGTGCCAGCAGCCCATCCACCCCTGCAAACTATGGCTACCCCTTC.

V gene TRBV6-6 combines with J gene TRBJ1-2; 9 nucleotides line up with TRBD1. The CDR3 is 15 residues long. V was clipped by 5 bases and J by 8 bases; unmatched bases: 12. Germline CDR1 reads MNHNY; CDR2 reads SVGAGI (reference sequence). Written as DNA, the CDR3 is TGTGCCAGCAGTAACCCTGGGACAGGGATCGACGGCTACACCTTC. Translating it yields CASSNPGTGIDGYTF.

The chain links TRBV6-1 to TRBJ2-7, with 7 bases aligning to TRBD1. The J segment lost 9 bases and the V segment lost 3 bases, leaving 8 bases of the junction unmatched. CDR3 size: 13 residues. Germline V CDR1 and CDR2: MNHNS, SASEGT. The CDR3 here is CASSDRARTGQYF. Written as DNA, the CDR3 is TGTGCCAGCAGTGACAGGGCCCGGACAGGGCAGTACTTC.

The gene calls are TRBV7-9 and TRBJ2-7; D is undetermined. CDR1 and CDR2 from the germline V gene are SEHNR and FQNEAQ (reference sequence). V dropped 0 bases and J dropped 5 bases, with 5 bases sitting between them. The CDR3 consists of 12 residues. The CDR3 loop is CASSLAVDEQYF. CDR3 DNA: TGTGCCAGCAGCTTAGCGGTAGACGAGCAGTACTTC.

The rearrangement links TRBV2 to TRBJ1-1; 7 bases match TRBD1. The CDR3 is 14 residues long. The V gene's germline CDR1 is SNHLY and CDR2 FYNNEI. V lost 8 bases to trimming and J lost 3 bases; unmatched junction nucleotides: 9. Here the CDR3 DNA reads TGTGCCAGCGCAAAATTTACAGGGGACACTGAAGCTTTCTTT. Translated, it gives CASAKFTGDTEAFF.